These T cell receptor beta chains were read from a single sample in a study of cytomegalovirus exposure and HLA in healthy donors. Only in-frame clones appear in the TCRdb table, and some are missing; sequencing was by immunoSEQ multiplex PCR. The table shows 150,000 to 200,000 clones, with 80% to 90% occurring only once. Sequencing used PBMCs. All receptors derive from a man younger than 35 in good health and CMV-seropositive. CDR3s include the opening cysteine and the closing phenylalanine or tryptophan. A D gene is named only where the DNA matches it firmly. Clone size is not always given. Where it is, it says once, few, many or a class for expanded clones.

d_call,v_call,j_call,clone_size,cdr3_aa,cdr3_nt
NA,TRBV4-3,TRBJ2-6,few,CASSQAPTSGANGLTF,TGCGCCAGCAGCCAAGCGCCAACCTCTGGGGCCAACGGCCTGACTTTC
TRBD1,TRBV27,TRBJ2-4,NA,CASSLAGGNIQYF,TGTGCCAGCAGTTTAGCAGGGGGAAACATTCAGTACTTC
TRBD2,TRBV9,TRBJ2-1,NA,CASSVAASGAPGDEQFF,TGTGCCAGCAGCGTAGCGGCTAGCGGGGCCCCTGGGGATGAGCAGTTCTTC
TRBD2,TRBV5-8,TRBJ2-7,NA,CASNAGGEDGSYEQYF,TGTGCCAGCAATGCGGGGGGGGAAGATGGTTCCTACGAGCAGTACTTC
NA,TRBV13,TRBJ2-3,NA,CASSLDGKGLPSTDTQYF,TGTGCCAGCAGCTTAGATGGGAAGGGACTCCCGAGCACAGATACGCAGTATTTT
TRBD1,TRBV4-3,TRBJ1-2,once,CASREGGNGYTF,TGCGCCAGCAGAGAAGGGGGCAATGGCTACACCTTC
TRBD1,TRBV7-7,TRBJ2-6,NA,CASSAGTGPSGANVLTF,TGTGCCAGCAGCGCCGGGACAGGCCCCTCTGGGGCCAACGTCCTGACTTTC
TRBD1,TRBV29-1,TRBJ2-2,NA,CSVPGTGGGGELFF,TGCAGCGTCCCCGGGACAGGGGGTGGCGGGGAGCTGTTTTTT
NA,TRBV5-5,TRBJ1-1,NA,CASSLGQVASEAFF,TGTGCCAGCAGCTTGGGACAGGTGGCCTCTGAAGCTTTCTTT
NA,TRBV6-1,TRBJ1-2,NA,CASSEGLIWAGNHSNYGYTF,TGTGCCAGCAGTGAAGGCCTAATTTGGGCAGGCAACCACTCAAACTATGGCTACACCTTC
TRBD1,TRBV7-9,TRBJ1-5,NA,CASSQGRTGENQPQHF,TGTGCCAGCAGCCAGGGGCGGACAGGGGAAAATCAGCCCCAGCATTTT
NA,TRBV29-1,TRBJ2-7,once,CSVGRQGVEQYF,TGCAGCGTTGGACGGCAGGGCGTCGAGCAGTACTTC
TRBD1,TRBV14,TRBJ1-1,once,CASTRQGKEGHTEAFF,TGTGCCAGCACTAGACAGGGAAAAGAAGGGCACACTGAAGCTTTCTTT
NA,TRBV4-2,TRBJ1-2,NA,CASSQQTGNYGYTF,TGTGCCAGCAGCCAACAGACAGGCAACTATGGCTACACCTTC
TRBD1,TRBV7-2,TRBJ1-2,NA,CASSLDRGPWYGYTF,TGTGCCAGCAGCCTAGACAGGGGGCCTTGGTATGGCTACACCTTC
NA,TRBV5-1,TRBJ2-5,NA,CASSAWDFQETQYF,TGCGCCAGCAGCGCATGGGACTTTCAAGAGACCCAGTACTTC
NA,TRBV5-1,TRBJ1-1,NA,CASLDSENTEAFF,TGCGCCAGCTTGGACAGCGAAAACACTGAAGCTTTCTTT
NA,TRBV6-1,TRBJ1-5,NA,CASSDPAGNQPQHF,TGTGCCAGCAGTGACCCGGCCGGGAATCAGCCCCAGCATTTT
TRBD1,TRBV9,TRBJ2-2,NA,CASSVGSGTGGGGELFF,TGTGCCAGCAGCGTAGGGAGCGGGACAGGGGGCGGCGGGGAGCTGTTTTTT